The 32 T cell receptor beta chains in this list originate from one sample, sequenced in a study of beta chain features in type 1 diabetes. The investigators reverse transcribed all of the isolated RNA, so they sequenced expressed TCRB transcripts. Clones were read by immunoSEQ multiplex PCR, and TCRdb kept only the in-frame ones, dropping some. In the table there are 300,000 to 450,000 clones, about 12% of which are singletons. The sample consisted of naive CD4+ T cells from blood. The receptor source for this set is a man between 18 and 29 years old in good health.

In its sample, this clone was seen a few times. The DNA of the CDR3 is TGTGCCAGCAGTGAATTTGGGACAGGATGGTCCTACAATGAGCAGTTCTTC. This gives the protein CASSEFGTGWSYNEQFF. V usage is TRBV25-1 and J usage is TRBJ2-1; 8 bases are shared with TRBD1. The germline V gene encodes CDR1 MGHDK and CDR2 SYGVNS. J was trimmed by 1 base and V by 1 base; bases with no gene match: 6. CDR3 size: 17 residues.

CDR3 in amino acids: CASSVAEGAIDHTQYF. Here the CDR3 DNA reads TGTGCCAGCAGCGTAGCTGAGGGGGCGATAGACCATACGCAGTATTTT. This rearrangement joins TRBV9 to TRBJ2-3, with 7 bases lining up with TRBD1. Germline V CDR1 and CDR2: SGDLS, YYNGEE. Trimming removed 0 bases from V and 7 bases from J; junction bases left unmatched: 11. The CDR3 runs to 16 residues.

This clone was counted only a few times. V is TRBV18 and J is TRBJ1-2; maybe TRBD1 (6 bases). The V and J ends lost 2 bases and 6 bases respectively, with 13 bases between them. The germline CDR1 and CDR2 sequences are KGHSH and LQKENI. The CDR3 has 14 amino acids. CDR3 sequence: CASSPKQTGDGYTF. The CDR3 bases are TGTGCCAGCTCACCAAAACAGACAGGAGATGGCTACACCTTC.

Only one count was recorded for this clone. The chain has TRBV5-4 and TRBJ2-7; 8 bases align to TRBD1. The CDR3 sequence is 15 residues long. V lost 4 bases and J lost 3; bases outside the gene matches: 9. Germline V gene data show CDR1 as SGHNT and CDR2 as YYREEE (reference sequence). The CDR3 loop is CASSPRGQGNYEQYF. CDR3 in DNA: TGTGCCAGCAGCCCCCGAGGACAGGGAAACTACGAGCAGTACTTC.

The V gene is TRBV7-9, the J gene TRBJ1-2; TRBD1 agrees at 7 bases. After removal of 0 bases from V and 7 bases from J, the junction contained 17 bases not matched to a gene. The germline V gene encodes CDR1 SEHNR and CDR2 FQNEAQ (reference sequence). The CDR3 sequence is 18 residues long. CDR3 bases: TGTGCCAGCAGCTTAGCGACCGGGACAGCCCAATCCCACCGTGGCTACACCTTC. Translation: CASSLATGTAQSHRGYTF.

This clone was detected only a few times. The chain combines TRBV29-1 with TRBJ2-7; 9 bases are shared with TRBD1. The CDR3 runs to 14 residues. Germline V gene sequence: CDR1 SQVTM, CDR2 ANQGSEA. V lost 4 bases and J lost 4; bases outside the gene matches: 8. CDR3 protein: CSVALGQGCYEQYF. CDR3 DNA sequence: TGCAGCGTTGCGCTGGGACAGGGCTGTTACGAGCAGTACTTC.

CDR3 in DNA: TGCGCCAGCAGCTCCGGGACAGGGCTAAGTGGGGCCAACGTCCTGACTTTC. This sequence encodes CASSSGTGLSGANVLTF. J is TRBJ2-6 and V is TRBV5-1; TRBD1 aligns across 9 bases. Germline-derived CDR1 and CDR2 are SGHRS and YFSETQ. V was pared by 3 bases and J by 3 bases, with 7 bases of the junction left unmatched. This CDR3 spans 17 amino acids.

This clone came up a few times. The chain recombines TRBV29-1 with TRBJ2-2; tentative D call: TRBD2 (6 bases). There are 12 residues in the CDR3. The ends were cut back, 7 bases at V and 6 bases at J, with 12 bases in the middle. CDR1 and CDR2 (germline): SQVTM, ANQGSEA. CDR3: CSGLEGAGELFF. CDR3 DNA: TGCAGCGGCTTGGAGGGAGCCGGGGAGCTGTTTTTT.

The chain employs TRBV7-2 and TRBJ1-1; TRBD1 aligns across 7 bases. V was pared by 5 bases and J by 5 bases, with 8 bases of the junction left unmatched. The CDR3 sequence is 14 residues long. Per germline, CDR1 SGHTA and CDR2 FQGNSA. The CDR3, as DNA: TGTGCCAGCAGCGGGGACAGAGGTTGGACTGAAGCTTTCTTT. Translated: CASSGDRGWTEAFF.

The chain carries TRBV30 and TRBJ1-3; D is unclear. CDR1 and CDR2 (germline): GTSNPN, SVGIG (reference sequence). V gave up 3 bases and J gave up 11 bases, with 11 bases separating them. This CDR3 has 11 amino acids. CDR3 amino acids: CAWRRVKAIYF. DNA of the CDR3: TGTGCCTGGAGGAGGGTCAAAGCCATATATTTT.

This clone was seen more than once but under ten times. The CDR3, as DNA: TGTGCCAGCAGCTTGACCGGACAGGGGAATCGAGCTGAAGCTTTCTTT. Its protein product is CASSLTGQGNRAEAFF. The chain links TRBV7-3 to TRBJ1-1; 9 nucleotides line up with TRBD1. This CDR3 spans 16 amino acids. J was trimmed by 6 bases and V by 3 bases; bases with no gene match: 11. Germline CDR1 and CDR2: SGHTA and FQGTGA.

V and J are TRBV28 and TRBJ2-1; tentatively, D is TRBD2 (6 bases). V was clipped by 3 bases and J by 6 bases, with 9 bases between them. The germline V gene has CDR1 MDHEN and CDR2 SYDVKM. CDR3 size: 13 residues. Here the CDR3 DNA reads TGTGCCAGCAGTTTGGGCGGGGTCAATGAGCAGTTCTTC. Protein: CASSLGGVNEQFF.

This chain connects TRBV4-3 to TRBJ2-3; D possibly corresponds to TRBD2 (5 bases). The V gene lost 2 bases and the J gene lost 2 bases, with 11 bases spanning the gap. This CDR3 has 15 amino acids. Germline-derived CDR1 and CDR2 are LGHNA and YSLEER. The CDR3 DNA is TGCGCCAGCAGCCAAACGGGAAGCGCCACAGATACGCAGTATTTT. Its translation is CASSQTGSATDTQYF.

The chain couples TRBV6-5 to TRBJ2-7; D gene uncertain. Trimming took off 0 bases at V and 4 bases at J, with 16 bases between the two ends. CDR1 is MNHEY, CDR2 SVGAGI, per germline. The CDR3 has 16 amino acids. The DNA for the CDR3 is TGTGCCAGCAGTTACTCGAGTAGAGTGATACCTTACGAGCAGTACTTC. Translating it yields CASSYSSRVIPYEQYF.

For the CDR3, the DNA is TGCGCCAGCAGCCAGCATACAGGGGGCTGGGAGACCCAGTACTTC. This translates into CASSQHTGGWETQYF. The chain links TRBV4-1 to TRBJ2-5, with 9 bases identical to TRBD1. Germline loops: CDR1 MGHRA, CDR2 YSYEKL. V shed 3 bases and J 5 bases; nucleotides not matched to a gene: 7. The CDR3 is 15 residues long.

The CDR3: CASLNIARLVGYNEQFF. The CDR3 nucleotides are TGTGCCAGCTTAAACATAGCGCGTCTAGTGGGTTACAATGAGCAGTTCTTC. The V and J genes are TRBV7-9 and TRBJ2-1, with a tentative D call TRBD2 (5 bases). V dropped 8 bases and J dropped 4 bases, with 24 bases sitting between them. The CDR3 contains 17 residues. Germline values: CDR1 SEHNR, CDR2 FQNEAQ (reference sequence).

The chain carries TRBV7-2 and TRBJ2-7; 7 nucleotides agree with TRBD2. The CDR3 is 15 amino acids. CDR1 SGHTA and CDR2 FQGNSA come from the germline V gene. V trimming: 5 bases; J trimming: 2 bases; junction bases outside the gene matches: 9. CDR3 residues: CASSRQAGETYEQYF. CDR3 nucleotide sequence: TGTGCCAGCAGCAGGCAGGCGGGGGAGACCTACGAGCAGTACTTC.

Only a few counts were recorded for this clone. CDR3: CASSQPDRGIKLFF. The CDR3 coding sequence is TGTGCCAGCAGCCAGCCCGACAGGGGAATTAAACTGTTTTTT. This chain joins TRBV4-2 and TRBJ1-4, with 8 positions matching TRBD1. The CDR3 totals 14 residues. V dropped 3 bases and J dropped 11; count of bases not matched to a gene: 8. The germline V gene encodes CDR1 LGHNA and CDR2 YNFKEQ.

V and J are TRBV7-3 and TRBJ2-7, with 10 bases matching TRBD2. After removal of 2 bases from V and 1 base from J, the junction contained 2 bases not matched to a gene. Germline assignment: CDR1 SGHTA and CDR2 FQGTGA. The CDR3 is made up of 15 amino acids. In DNA, the CDR3 is TGTGCCAGCAGCTTAGCTAGCGGGAGTTCCTACGAGCAGTACTTC. Translation: CASSLASGSSYEQYF. Full variable domain (outside the CDR3, taken from reference TRBV7-3 and TRBJ2-7): GAGVSQTPSNKVTEKGKYVELRCDPISGHTALYWYRQSLGQGPEFLIYFQGTGAADDSGLPNDRFFAVRPEGSVSTLKIQRTERGDSAVYLCASSLASGSSYEQYFGPGTRLTVT.

This clone was detected a few times. This sequence joins TRBV15 and TRBJ2-5, with D tentatively TRBD2 (5 bases). This CDR3 is built from 13 residues. With 2 bases removed from V and 5 bases from J, the gap between germline ends came to 9 bases. The germline V gene has CDR1 LNHNV and CDR2 YYDKDF (reference sequence). The DNA of the CDR3 is TGTGCCACCAGCAGAAGCGGTGGGGAGACCCAGTACTTC. It yields the protein CATSRSGGETQYF.

This clone was counted a few times. J is TRBJ2-3 and V is TRBV19; perhaps TRBD2 as D (6 bases). V gave up 3 bases and J gave up 6 bases, with 13 bases separating them. Germline V gene sequence: CDR1 LNHDA, CDR2 SQIVND (reference sequence). The CDR3 has 14 residues. The CDR3 is CASSMGLPGDTQYF. Written as DNA, the CDR3 is TGTGCCAGTAGTATGGGACTCCCAGGGGATACGCAGTATTTT. The variable domain in full, completed from reference TRBV19 and TRBJ2-3, reads DGGITQSPKYLFRKEGQNVTLSCEQNLNHDAMYWYRQDPGQGLRLIYYSQIVNDFQKGDIAEGYSVSREKKESFPLTVTSAQKNPTAFYLCASSMGLPGDTQYFGPGTRLTVL.

This clone was seen a handful of times. A junction boundary mismatches the germline segment, possibly from a read error. This chain links TRBV7-2 with TRBJ2-1; D is perhaps TRBD2 (6 bases). CDR1 and CDR2 from the germline V gene are SGHTA and FQGNSA. This CDR3 comprises 13 residues. CDR3 amino acids: CASSRGAVNEQFF. In nucleotides, the CDR3 is TGCGCCAGCAGCCGCGGGGCGGTCAATGAGCAGTTCTTC. The full variable domain, in which reference TRBV7-2 and TRBJ2-1 provide the parts outside the CDR3, is GAGVSQSPSNKVTEKGKDVELRCDPISGHTALYWYRQSLGQGLEFLIYFQGNSAPDKSGLPSDRFSAERTGGSVSTLTIQRTQQEDSAVYLCASSRGAVNEQFFGPGTRLTVL.

V is TRBV19 and J is TRBJ2-7, with D hard to call. V was trimmed by 4 bases and J by 6 bases, leaving 7 bases between them. CDR3 size: 11 residues. CDR1 and CDR2 from the germline V gene are LNHDA and SQIVND (reference sequence). Here the CDR3 DNA reads TGTGCCAGTAGTAGATCTACCGAGCAGTACTTC. Its translation: CASSRSTEQYF. Using reference TRBV19 and TRBJ2-7 for the parts outside the CDR3, the full variable domain is DGGITQSPKYLFRKEGQNVTLSCEQNLNHDAMYWYRQDPGQGLRLIYYSQIVNDFQKGDIAEGYSVSREKKESFPLTVTSAQKNPTAFYLCASSRSTEQYFGPGTRLTVT.

The rearrangement links TRBV11-1 to TRBJ2-6; the D gene is possibly TRBD1 (5 bases). Between the trimmed V and J ends, which lost 6 bases and 0 bases, there was a span of 15 bases. The CDR3 consists of 17 residues. Germline V gene lookup returns CDR1 SGHAT and CDR2 FQDESV (reference sequence). The CDR3 is CASRLGQGFSGANVLTF. The CDR3 bases are TGTGCCAGCAGGCTGGGGCAGGGATTCTCTGGGGCCAACGTCCTGACTTTC. The whole variable domain, remainder taken from reference TRBV11-1 and TRBJ2-6, is EAEVAQSPRYKITEKSQAVAFWCDPISGHATLYWYRQILGQGPELLVQFQDESVVDDSQLPKDRFSAERLKGVDSTLKIQPAELGDSAMYLCASRLGQGFSGANVLTFGAGSRLTVL.

In this sample, this clone turned up a few times. V is TRBV5-4 and J is TRBJ2-1; the D is unclear. V was shortened by 4 bases and J by 2 bases, with 13 bases between the two germline ends. CDR1 SGHNT and CDR2 YYREEE come from the germline V gene (reference sequence). The CDR3 has 15 residues. CDR3 protein: CASSRLVRTYNEQFF. DNA for the CDR3: TGTGCCAGCAGCCGCCTAGTAAGGACCTACAATGAGCAGTTCTTC.

This clone showed up just a few times. The chain joins TRBV14 to TRBJ2-5, with a possible D match to TRBD2 (5 bases). V lost 1 base, J lost 4 bases, and 16 bases lay in between. Looked up from germline, CDR1 is SGHDN and CDR2 is FVKESK. This CDR3 is 16 amino acids long. The chain's CDR3 is CASSQAFFGIRETQYF. CDR3 sequence (DNA): TGTGCCAGCAGCCAAGCCTTCTTCGGGATTCGAGAGACCCAGTACTTC.

This clone was seen only a few times. This chain links TRBV29-1 with TRBJ1-3; 7 bases line up with TRBD1. The V gene's germline CDR1 is SQVTM and CDR2 ANQGSEA. The CDR3 is 14 residues long. With V trimmed by 6 bases and J by 1 base, 6 bases remained unmatched. The DNA of the CDR3 is TGCAGCGTGACAGGGACCGATTCTGGAAACACCATATATTTT. Translated, it gives CSVTGTDSGNTIYF.

This clone turned up a few times. The chain links TRBV5-1 to TRBJ2-1; D not certain. CDR3 size: 14 residues. The germline V gene encodes CDR1 SGHRS and CDR2 YFSETQ. The V end was cut by 0 bases, the J end by 4 bases, with 8 bases between. The CDR3 nucleotides read TGCGCCAGCAGCTTGGAATCAGATTACAATGAGCAGTTCTTC. This encodes CASSLESDYNEQFF.

This clone occurred a few times. The V gene is TRBV28, the J gene TRBJ2-7; 8 nucleotides match TRBD2. V lost 3 bases and J lost 12; bases outside the gene matches: 10. CDR3 length: 13 amino acids. CDR1 is MDHEN, CDR2 SYDVKM, per germline. Here the CDR3 DNA reads TGTGCCAGCAGTTTTTCCCCGGGACTAGTGTTGTACTTC. Residues: CASSFSPGLVLYF.

This clone has more than one count but fewer than ten. The chain couples TRBV7-7 to TRBJ2-1; the match to TRBD2 covers 7 bases. Trimming cost V 1 base and J 5 bases; bases outside gene matches: 2. The CDR3 contains 14 residues. Germline-derived CDR1 and CDR2 are SSHAT and FNYEAQ (reference sequence). CDR3 nucleotide sequence: TGTGCCAGCAGCTTAGTGGGGGGGGACAATGAGCAGTTCTTC. Translated: CASSLVGGDNEQFF.

This clone was detected a few times. The J gene is TRBJ1-1, the V gene TRBV29-1; a weak D match, TRBD1 (5 bases). The CDR3 is 14 amino acids. Germline V gene sequence: CDR1 SQVTM, CDR2 ANQGSEA. With 1 base removed from V and 0 bases from J, the gap between germline ends came to 9 bases. The CDR3 region has the DNA TGCAGCGTTGAAGGACAGCGACTGAACACTGAAGCTTTCTTT. It translates to CSVEGQRLNTEAFF.

This rearrangement joins TRBV19 to TRBJ2-7; D uncertain. This CDR3 contains 12 residues. Germline V lookup: CDR1 LNHDA, CDR2 SQIVND (reference sequence). Trimming pared 4 bases from V and 3 bases from J, leaving 7 bases between. The CDR3 reads CASSNSLYEQYF. The CDR3, as DNA: TGTGCCAGTAGTAACAGTCTCTACGAGCAGTACTTC.